These T cell receptor beta chains were read from a single sample in a study of shared clonotypes between healthy human individuals. Only in-frame clones appear in the TCRdb table, and some are missing; sequencing was by immunoSEQ multiplex PCR. The data hold some 1.5 million clones, with roughly 96% observed a single time. Material: naive CD4+ T cells sorted from blood. Receptors originate from a man in his thirties or forties in good health. The CDR3 runs from the conserved cysteine through the conserved F or W. Each record gives: D gene, J gene, CDR3 length, clone size, V gene, CDR3 protein, CDR3 DNA. A D gene is named only where the DNA matches it firmly. Size is stated for part of the rows, as once, few or many counts, or as a class when the clone is expanded.

. TRBJ1-1 17 . TRBV5-4 CASSLLGRQEKNTEAFF TGTGCCAGCAGCTTGTTGGGTCGACAGGAGAAGAACACTGAAGCTTTCTTT
TRBD1 TRBJ2-3 15 . TRBV4-3 CASSQGDRMTDTQYF TGCGCCAGCAGCCAAGGGGACAGGATGACAGATACGCAGTATTTT
. TRBJ1-1 13 . TRBV28 CASSGYSKEGRLF TGTGCCAGCAGTGGTTACTCCAAGGAGGGCCGGCTCTTT
. TRBJ2-2 14 once TRBV11-2 CASSPFAHRGELFF TGTGCCAGCAGCCCATTCGCTCATCGTGGGGAGCTGTTTTTT
. TRBJ2-4 14 . TRBV10-2 CASSEFLAKNIQYF TGCGCCAGCAGTGAGTTTCTAGCCAAAAACATTCAGTACTTC
. TRBJ2-1 12 . TRBV10-2 CASSHTDNEQFF TGCGCCAGCAGTCACACCGACAATGAGCAGTTCTTC
. TRBJ1-1 13 . TRBV29-1 CSVGGPGPTEAFF TGCAGCGTTGGAGGTCCGGGTCCCACTGAAGCTTTCTTT
. TRBJ2-7 14 . TRBV14 CASSPRVGFYEQYF TGTGCCAGCAGCCCCAGAGTGGGGTTCTACGAGCAGTACTTC
TRBD2 TRBJ2-1 15 once TRBV29-1 CSVEELAGVYNEQFF TGCAGCGTTGAAGAATTAGCGGGAGTGTACAATGAGCAGTTCTTC
. TRBJ2-7 14 . TRBV5-4 CASSTHKSSYEQYF TGTGCCAGCAGCACTCACAAGAGCTCCTACGAGCAGTACTTC
. TRBJ1-4 15 . TRBV18 CASSLNAGYNEKLFF TGTGCCAGCTCACTTAATGCAGGGTATAATGAAAAACTGTTTTTT
. TRBJ2-7 21 . TRBV21-1 CASSIYPTGQDTSGGPYEQYF TGTGCCAGCAGCATATACCCTACCGGACAGGACACTAGCGGGGGCCCCTACGAGCAGTACTTC
. TRBJ2-6 16 . TRBV6-5 CASSYFLGSGANVLTF TGTGCCAGCAGTTACTTTCTGGGGTCTGGGGCCAACGTCCTGACTTTC
TRBD2 TRBJ2-1 14 . TRBV14 CASSRSGRRNEQFF TGTGCCAGCAGCCGTAGCGGGAGGCGCAATGAGCAGTTCTTC
. TRBJ2-7 14 . TRBV10-3 CAISGKTGKYEQYF TGTGCCATCAGTGGGAAAACAGGGAAGTACGAGCAGTACTTC
. TRBJ2-3 13 . TRBV10-3 CAISAGGTDTQYF TGTGCCATCAGTGCGGGTGGGACAGATACGCAGTATTTT
. TRBJ2-3 13 . TRBV11-2 CASSWGAADTQYF TGTGCCAGCAGCTGGGGCGCCGCTGATACGCAGTATTTT
. TRBJ2-6 14 . TRBV5-1 CASSYDGGANVLTF TGCGCCAGCAGTTATGACGGTGGGGCCAACGTCCTGACTTTC
TRBD1 TRBJ1-4 16 . TRBV29-1 CSASGGQPATNEKLFF TGCAGCGCATCAGGGGGACAGCCCGCAACTAATGAAAAACTGTTTTTT
TRBD2 TRBJ2-1 15 . TRBV18 CASSPGTTFYNEQFF TGTGCCAGCTCACCCGGGACTACGTTTTACAATGAGCAGTTCTTC
. TRBJ2-7 14 . TRBV7-2 CASSHPGQLREQYF TGTGCCAGCAGCCATCCGGGACAATTGAGGGAGCAGTACTTC